This TCR beta chain was obtained from a study of T cell changes during pregnancy in multiple sclerosis (dated by TCRdb to between 2018 and 2021). Looking at the study overall: In women with multiple sclerosis, the researchers looked at how the T cell repertoire shifted as pregnancy progressed.

CDR1 and CDR2 (MRHNA, SNTAGT) derive from the germline V gene. Measured from the cysteine to the phenylalanine, the CDR3 is 14 residues long. Just CDR3 DNA is preserved here, 42 bases in frame from base 1. Trimming takes 5 bases off V and 8 bases off J; junction bases not matched to a gene: 8. As to this clone: The target of this receptor is not known. The record has no base qualities; no much larger clone is one base away.

Libraries were made using the immunoSEQ multiplex PCR assay. Held by TCRdb, this immuneACCESS table contains in-frame sequences only and omits some clones. Under half of the omission traces to an unresolved V gene where checked; the cause of the rest is unknown. Present in this sample are approximately 9,300 clones, 75% to 85% of which were seen just once. The ten largest clones take up 15% to 20% of the sample. The chain is assembled from TRBV6-4 and TRBJ2-1, and 8 bases in between align with TRBD2. Specimen: CD8+ T cells from peripheral blood mononuclear cells, collected in the third trimester of pregnancy. The source of this sequence is a female donor in good health, enrolled as a control in a pregnancy study. The CDR3 reads as follows: CASSPGLEVHEQFF. The bases read TGTGCCAGCAGTCCGGGACTAGAAGTTCATGAGCAGTTCTTC.